The rows below give T cell receptor beta chains drawn from one sample of a study of T cell repertoires in cytomegalovirus infection. MiXCR, run by TCRdb on the reads, gives a single entry per CDR3 protein. The repertoire has around 530,000 distinct CDR3 sequences, approximately 25% of them found once; the top ten carry around 13%. Material for sequencing was PBMCs. These receptors all stem from a human donor in good health (CMV status not recorded). Some clones in this sample may be carry-over from other donors' samples. CDR3s leave out the opening cysteine and the closing phenylalanine or tryptophan. Each record gives: J gene, V gene, CDR3 protein.

TRBJ2-7	TRBV6-2/TRBV6-3	ASTNGGAYEQY
TRBJ2-1	TRBV6-2/TRBV6-3	ASSSGVQF
TRBJ2-5	TRBV12-3/TRBV12-4	ASSTNTRTETQY
TRBJ2-7	TRBV7-8	ASSQEVQGTISYEQY
TRBJ1-6	TRBV5-1	ASSTTRGDSPLH
TRBJ2-7	TRBV4-3	ASSQGLDYEQY
TRBJ1-6	TRBV14	ASSPGGFESSSYNSPLH
TRBJ2-3	TRBV7-2	ASSLVSGGSTDTQY
TRBJ1-5	TRBV19	ASRPAGQPQH
TRBJ1-5	TRBV10-3	AIRGTGTNQPQH
TRBJ2-5	TRBV4-3	ASSQDLAGVETQY
TRBJ2-2	TRBV10-3	AISGTGELF
TRBJ2-3	TRBV20-1	SARDPYTQY
TRBJ1-4	TRBV19	ASGNEKLF
TRBJ2-3	TRBV7-2	ASSLTVDTQY
TRBJ2-3	TRBV11-3	ASSSRSTSGSTDTQY
TRBJ2-1	TRBV3-1	ASSRNPGLDNEQF